A selection of T cell receptor beta chains follows, all from one sample in a study of beta chain features in type 1 diabetes. Generated by immunoSEQ multiplex PCR, the TCRdb table keeps only in-frame clones and is missing some. The data show about 400,000 clones, with roughly 12% seen just once and 0.015% to 0.02% held by the top ten. Material for sequencing was naive CD4+ T cells from blood. These TCRs come from a young man in good health. The conserved cysteine and the conserved F or W are not part of the CDR3 here.

j_gene: TRBJ2-3
v_gene: TRBV7-2
CDR3aa: ASSWSRSGARPHTQY

j_gene: TRBJ1-4
v_gene: TRBV11-2
CDR3aa: ASSSRLPGTNEKLF

j_gene: TRBJ2-1
v_gene: TRBV7-4
CDR3aa: ASPVGASNEQF

j_gene: TRBJ1-5
v_gene: TRBV7-8
CDR3aa: ASSFSSNQPQH

j_gene: TRBJ2-7
v_gene: TRBV4-2
CDR3aa: ASSQDRTSVSYEQY

j_gene: TRBJ2-1
v_gene: TRBV19
CDR3aa: ATSSSYNEQF

j_gene: TRBJ2-5
v_gene: TRBV6-6
CDR3aa: ASSYSGTGGPMSQY

j_gene: TRBJ2-7
v_gene: TRBV7-9
CDR3aa: ASSLMTGHEQY

j_gene: .
v_gene: TRBV30
CDR3aa: AWTRGLSYEQY

j_gene: TRBJ2-1
v_gene: TRBV30
CDR3aa: AWIRGGSYNEQF

j_gene: TRBJ2-6
v_gene: TRBV6-1
CDR3aa: ASSEAGPMILFGANVLT

j_gene: TRBJ1-3
v_gene: TRBV9
CDR3aa: ASSAGTVSGNTIY

j_gene: TRBJ1-1
v_gene: TRBV7-9
CDR3aa: ASSLAGTGGTEAF

j_gene: TRBJ2-3
v_gene: TRBV7-2
CDR3aa: ASSPTGGGDTQY

j_gene: TRBJ2-3
v_gene: TRBV30
CDR3aa: AWSAHRLGDTQY

j_gene: TRBJ2-3
v_gene: TRBV7-3
CDR3aa: ASSSTSGRTDTQY

j_gene: TRBJ2-2
v_gene: TRBV15
CDR3aa: ATSRHRVNTGELF

j_gene: TRBJ1-6
v_gene: TRBV18
CDR3aa: ASSRPQGVNSPLH

j_gene: TRBJ1-2
v_gene: TRBV7-3
CDR3aa: ASSLNGRQGGYT

j_gene: TRBJ2-3
v_gene: TRBV5-1
CDR3aa: ASSLVDRTDTQY

j_gene: TRBJ2-2
v_gene: TRBV5-1
CDR3aa: ASSRRGGANTGELF

j_gene: TRBJ2-7
v_gene: TRBV18
CDR3aa: ASSPIPGQGLYEQY

j_gene: TRBJ2-7
v_gene: TRBV7-2
CDR3aa: ASSTRVLSSYEQY

j_gene: TRBJ2-5
v_gene: TRBV5-1
CDR3aa: ASSPETGGIQTQY

j_gene: TRBJ2-1
v_gene: TRBV19
CDR3aa: ASSIMASGIGSYNEQF

j_gene: TRBJ2-1
v_gene: TRBV9
CDR3aa: ASSGAGGITYNEQF

j_gene: TRBJ1-5
v_gene: TRBV28
CDR3aa: ASSSTAGTDSNQPQH

j_gene: TRBJ2-5
v_gene: TRBV7-9
CDR3aa: ASSLAGGAETQY

j_gene: TRBJ1-2
v_gene: TRBV28
CDR3aa: ASSFQAGYGYT

j_gene: TRBJ2-1
v_gene: TRBV5-1
CDR3aa: ASSSLAGGGNEQF

j_gene: TRBJ2-4
v_gene: TRBV19
CDR3aa: ASSTGQGYAIQY

j_gene: TRBJ2-5
v_gene: TRBV9
CDR3aa: ASSSDLGETQY

j_gene: TRBJ1-3
v_gene: TRBV4-2
CDR3aa: ASSRSTDPSGNTIY

j_gene: TRBJ1-6
v_gene: TRBV18
CDR3aa: ASSPTQGAYNSPLH

j_gene: TRBJ2-3
v_gene: TRBV27
CDR3aa: ASSFDGQGRRADTQY

j_gene: TRBJ2-7
v_gene: TRBV7-8
CDR3aa: ASSPIPRLAGDEQY

j_gene: TRBJ2-5
v_gene: TRBV5-4
CDR3aa: ASSLGLTQETQY

j_gene: TRBJ2-2
v_gene: TRBV9
CDR3aa: ASSVTSGRAGELF

j_gene: TRBJ2-2
v_gene: TRBV11-1
CDR3aa: ASSFSVGYDTGELF

j_gene: TRBJ1-5
v_gene: TRBV25-1
CDR3aa: ASSGPGTGNQPQH

j_gene: TRBJ1-4
v_gene: TRBV7-9
CDR3aa: ASSPHVGQGYEKLF

j_gene: TRBJ1-1
v_gene: TRBV18
CDR3aa: ATRQDLQTEAF

j_gene: TRBJ2-1
v_gene: TRBV29-1
CDR3aa: SVETVGGTYNEQF

j_gene: TRBJ2-1
v_gene: TRBV5-4
CDR3aa: ASRSSNEQF

j_gene: TRBJ2-3
v_gene: TRBV25-1
CDR3aa: ASRQSASGFTDTQY

j_gene: TRBJ2-5
v_gene: TRBV18
CDR3aa: ASSPADIQETQY

j_gene: TRBJ2-1
v_gene: TRBV7-2
CDR3aa: ASSLAAGGSEQF